This TCR beta chain was captured by sequencing in a study of blood T cells in healthy people across ages. Study-level results: Correlation between TCR beta diversity and naive T cell percentage was strong.

This clonotype appeared a few times. The antigen is not known. The second PCR ran about 6 to 12 cycles with a sample-barcoded 5' primer and J-beta primers. CDR3-containing paired-end reads numbering at least 2.5 million came from each sample. TCRdb passed the 5' RACE reads through MiXCR, listing each CDR3 protein once. The table includes hundreds of thousands of distinct CDR3 sequences, less than 40% detected once. CDR3 size: 15 residues. Germline V gives CDR1 SGHVS, CDR2 FQNEAQ. The germline V and J ends were trimmed by 3 bases and 0 bases, with 8 bases remaining between them. PBMCs, at least 7 million per sample, were isolated. Per individual sample, total RNA of at least 5 micrograms was extracted.

The source material was blood. This receptor was taken from an elderly woman in good health. This chain uses TRBV7-8 with TRBJ2-2; D not resolved. Written as DNA, the CDR3 is TGTGCCAGCAGCTTTTCACAGTCGAACACCGGGGAGCTGTTTTTT. Protein sequence: CASSFSQSNTGELFF.